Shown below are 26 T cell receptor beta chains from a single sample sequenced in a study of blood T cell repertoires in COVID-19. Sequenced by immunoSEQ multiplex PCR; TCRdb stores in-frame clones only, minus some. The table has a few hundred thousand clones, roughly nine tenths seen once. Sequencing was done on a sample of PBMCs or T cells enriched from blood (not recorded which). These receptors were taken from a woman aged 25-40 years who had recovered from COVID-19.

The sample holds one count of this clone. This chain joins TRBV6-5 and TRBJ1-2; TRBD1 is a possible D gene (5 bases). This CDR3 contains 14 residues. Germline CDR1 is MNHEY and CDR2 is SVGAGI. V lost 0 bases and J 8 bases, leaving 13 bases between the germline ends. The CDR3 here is CASSYSHGAGGYTF. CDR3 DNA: TGTGCCAGCAGTTACTCACATGGGGCTGGGGGCTACACCTTC.

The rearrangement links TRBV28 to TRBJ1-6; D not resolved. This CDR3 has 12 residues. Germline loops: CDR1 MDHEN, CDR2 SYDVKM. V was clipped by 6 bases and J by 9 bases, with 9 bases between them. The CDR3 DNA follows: TGTGCCAGCAGGATCGCGCCTTCACCCCTCCACTTT. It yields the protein CASRIAPSPLHF.

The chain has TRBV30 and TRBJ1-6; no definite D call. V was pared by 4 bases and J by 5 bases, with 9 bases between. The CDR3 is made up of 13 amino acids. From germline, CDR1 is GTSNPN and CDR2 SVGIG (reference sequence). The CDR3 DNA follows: TGTGCCTGGACTCAGACTAATAATTCACCCCTCCACTTT. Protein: CAWTQTNNSPLHF. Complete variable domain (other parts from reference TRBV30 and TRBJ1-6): SQTIHQWPATLVQPVGSPLSLECTVEGTSNPNLYWYRQAAGRGLQLLFYSVGIGQISSEVPQNLSASRPQDRQFILSSKKLLLSDSGFYLCAWTQTNNSPLHFGNGTRLTVT.

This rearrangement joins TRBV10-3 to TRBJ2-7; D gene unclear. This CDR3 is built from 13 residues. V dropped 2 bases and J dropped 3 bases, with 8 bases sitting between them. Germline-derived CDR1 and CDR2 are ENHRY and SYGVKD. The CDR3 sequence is CAISETSDYEQYF. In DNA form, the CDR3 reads TGTGCCATCAGTGAGACGAGCGACTACGAGCAGTACTTC.

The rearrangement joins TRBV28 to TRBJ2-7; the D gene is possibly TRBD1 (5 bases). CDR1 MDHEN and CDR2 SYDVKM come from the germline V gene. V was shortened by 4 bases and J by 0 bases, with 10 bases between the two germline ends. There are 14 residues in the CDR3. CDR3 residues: CASSSGLSSYEQYF. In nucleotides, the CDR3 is TGTGCCAGCAGTTCAGGGTTAAGCTCCTACGAGCAGTACTTC.

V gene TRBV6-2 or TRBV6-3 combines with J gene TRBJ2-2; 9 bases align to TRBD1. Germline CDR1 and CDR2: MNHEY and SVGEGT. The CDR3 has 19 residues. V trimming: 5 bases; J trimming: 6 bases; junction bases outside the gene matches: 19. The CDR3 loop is CASSKFPRDRVFSSGELFF. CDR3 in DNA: TGTGCCAGCAGTAAATTCCCCCGGGACAGGGTTTTTTCTTCCGGGGAGCTGTTTTTT.

CDR3 in DNA: TGTGCCACCGTGGGGGCAACCACAGATACGCAGTATTTT. Protein: CATVGATTDTQYF. The V gene is TRBV24-1, the J gene TRBJ2-3, with a weak D call TRBD1 (6 bases). The CDR3 runs to 13 residues. The germline V gene has CDR1 KGHDR and CDR2 SFDVKD. V dropped 9 bases and J dropped 2 bases, with 11 bases sitting between them.

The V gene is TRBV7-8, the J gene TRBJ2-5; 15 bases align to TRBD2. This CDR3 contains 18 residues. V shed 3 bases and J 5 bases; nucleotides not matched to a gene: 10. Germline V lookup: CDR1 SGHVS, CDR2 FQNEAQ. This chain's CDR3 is CASSLGLAGGPTRETQYF. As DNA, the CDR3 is TGTGCCAGCAGCTTGGGACTAGCGGGGGGCCCTACCCGGGAGACCCAGTACTTC.

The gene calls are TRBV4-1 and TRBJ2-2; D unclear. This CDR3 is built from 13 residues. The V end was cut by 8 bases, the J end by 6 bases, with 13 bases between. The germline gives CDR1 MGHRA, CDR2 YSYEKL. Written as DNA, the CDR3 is TGCGCCAGCCTTAATCGCGCGGCCGGGGAGCTGTTTTTT. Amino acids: CASLNRAAGELFF.

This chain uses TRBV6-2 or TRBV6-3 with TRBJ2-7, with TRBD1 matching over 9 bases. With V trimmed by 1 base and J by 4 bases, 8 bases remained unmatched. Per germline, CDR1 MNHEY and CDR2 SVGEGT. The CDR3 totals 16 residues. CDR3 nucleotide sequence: TGTGCCAGCAGTTACTGGACTTCAGGGACAGGGTACGAGCAGTACTTC. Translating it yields CASSYWTSGTGYEQYF.

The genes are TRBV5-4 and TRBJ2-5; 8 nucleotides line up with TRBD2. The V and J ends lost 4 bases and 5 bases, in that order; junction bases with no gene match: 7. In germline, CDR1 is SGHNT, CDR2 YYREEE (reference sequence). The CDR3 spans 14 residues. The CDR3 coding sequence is TGTGCCAGCAGCAGGCGGGGGGTGGAGGAGACCCAGTACTTC. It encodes CASSRRGVEETQYF.

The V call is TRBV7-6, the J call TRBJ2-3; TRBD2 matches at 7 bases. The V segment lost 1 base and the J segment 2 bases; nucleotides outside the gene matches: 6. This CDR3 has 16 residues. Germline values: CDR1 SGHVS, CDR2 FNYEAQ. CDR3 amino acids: CASSLGGGASTDTQYF. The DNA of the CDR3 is TGTGCCAGCAGCTTAGGGGGAGGGGCTTCCACAGATACGCAGTATTTT.

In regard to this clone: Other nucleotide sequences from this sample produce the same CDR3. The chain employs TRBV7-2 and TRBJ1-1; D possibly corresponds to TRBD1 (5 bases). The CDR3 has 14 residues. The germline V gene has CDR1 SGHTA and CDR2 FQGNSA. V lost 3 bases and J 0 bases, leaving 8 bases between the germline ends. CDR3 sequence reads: CASSLGGVNTEAFF. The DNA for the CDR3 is TGTGCCAGCAGCTTGGGAGGGGTGAACACTGAAGCTTTCTTT.

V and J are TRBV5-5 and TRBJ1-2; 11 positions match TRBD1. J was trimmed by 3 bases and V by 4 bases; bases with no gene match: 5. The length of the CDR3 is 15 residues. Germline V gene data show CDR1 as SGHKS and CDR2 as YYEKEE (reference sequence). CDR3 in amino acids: CASSPGTGGHYGYTF. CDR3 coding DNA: TGTGCCAGCAGCCCGGGGACAGGGGGTCACTATGGCTACACCTTC.

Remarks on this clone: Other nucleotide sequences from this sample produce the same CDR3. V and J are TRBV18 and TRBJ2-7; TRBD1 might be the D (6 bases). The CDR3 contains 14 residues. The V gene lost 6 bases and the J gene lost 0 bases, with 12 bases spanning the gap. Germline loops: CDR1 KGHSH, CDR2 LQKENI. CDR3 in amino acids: CASSPGTTSYEQYF. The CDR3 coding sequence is TGTGCCAGCTCGCCCGGGACAACCTCCTACGAGCAGTACTTC.

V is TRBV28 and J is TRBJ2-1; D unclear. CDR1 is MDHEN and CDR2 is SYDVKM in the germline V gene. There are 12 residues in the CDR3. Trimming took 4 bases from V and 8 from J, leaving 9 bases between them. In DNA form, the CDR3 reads TGTGCCAGCAGTTATGACAAGGATGAGCAGTTCTTC. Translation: CASSYDKDEQFF.

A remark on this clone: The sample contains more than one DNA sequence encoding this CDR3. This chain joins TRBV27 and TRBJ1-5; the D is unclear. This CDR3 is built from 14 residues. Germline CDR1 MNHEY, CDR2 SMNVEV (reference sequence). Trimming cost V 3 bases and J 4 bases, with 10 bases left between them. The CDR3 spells CASSLAGANQPQHF. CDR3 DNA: TGTGCCAGCAGTTTGGCAGGCGCTAATCAGCCCCAGCATTTT.

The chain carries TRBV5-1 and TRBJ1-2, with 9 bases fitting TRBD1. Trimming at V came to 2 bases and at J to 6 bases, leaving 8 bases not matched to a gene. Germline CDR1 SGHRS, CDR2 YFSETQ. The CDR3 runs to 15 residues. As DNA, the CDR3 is TGCGCCAGCAGCTTACAGGGGGCGGAGATAAATGGCTACACCTTC. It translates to CASSLQGAEINGYTF.

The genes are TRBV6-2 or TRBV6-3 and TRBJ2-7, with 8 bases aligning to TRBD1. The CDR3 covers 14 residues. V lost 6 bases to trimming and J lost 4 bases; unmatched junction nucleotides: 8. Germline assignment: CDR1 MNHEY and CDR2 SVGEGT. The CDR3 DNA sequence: TGTGCCAGCAGCCGGACAGGGCTAGGGTACGAGCAGTACTTC. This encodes CASSRTGLGYEQYF.

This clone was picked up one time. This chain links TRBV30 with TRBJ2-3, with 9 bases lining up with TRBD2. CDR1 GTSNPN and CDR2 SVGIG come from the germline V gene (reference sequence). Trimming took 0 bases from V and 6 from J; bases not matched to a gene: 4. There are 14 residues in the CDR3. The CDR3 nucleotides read TGTGCCTGGAGTGTGGGCGGGGGGGACGATACGCAGTATTTT. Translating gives CAWSVGGGDDTQYF.

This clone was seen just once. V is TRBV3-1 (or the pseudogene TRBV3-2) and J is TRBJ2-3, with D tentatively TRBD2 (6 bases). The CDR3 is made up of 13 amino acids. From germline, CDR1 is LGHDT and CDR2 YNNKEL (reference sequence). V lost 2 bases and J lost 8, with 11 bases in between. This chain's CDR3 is CASSQLAAATQYF. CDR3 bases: TGTGCCAGCAGCCAATTAGCGGCCGCTACGCAGTATTTT.

The CDR3 DNA is TGTGCCAGCAGTGAAGGGGACAGGGGCCTTTGGGGCTACACCTTC. This gives the protein CASSEGDRGLWGYTF. V usage is TRBV6-1 and J usage is TRBJ1-2, with 10 bases matching TRBD1. The CDR3 is 15 residues long. Trimming at V came to 1 base and at J to 8 bases, leaving 7 bases not matched to a gene. Germline loops: CDR1 MNHNS, CDR2 SASEGT.

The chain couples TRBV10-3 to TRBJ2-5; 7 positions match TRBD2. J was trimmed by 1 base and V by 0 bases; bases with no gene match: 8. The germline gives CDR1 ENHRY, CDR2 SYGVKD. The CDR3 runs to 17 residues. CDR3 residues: CAISESGASGFQETQYF. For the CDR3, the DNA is TGTGCCATCAGTGAGTCAGGGGCTAGCGGCTTCCAAGAGACCCAGTACTTC.

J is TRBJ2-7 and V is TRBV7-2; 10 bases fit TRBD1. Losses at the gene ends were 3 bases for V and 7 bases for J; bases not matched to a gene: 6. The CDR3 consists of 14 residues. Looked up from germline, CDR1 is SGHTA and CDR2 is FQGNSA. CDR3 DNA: TGTGCCAGCAGCTTGACAGGGGGCCCGTTGGAGCAGTACTTC. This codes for CASSLTGGPLEQYF.

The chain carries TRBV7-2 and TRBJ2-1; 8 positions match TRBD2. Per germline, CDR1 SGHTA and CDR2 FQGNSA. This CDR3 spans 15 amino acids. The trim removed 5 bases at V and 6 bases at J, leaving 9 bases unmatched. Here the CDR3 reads CASSQGGGQRNEQFF. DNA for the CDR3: TGTGCCAGCAGCCAGGGCGGGGGGCAGCGCAATGAGCAGTTCTTC.

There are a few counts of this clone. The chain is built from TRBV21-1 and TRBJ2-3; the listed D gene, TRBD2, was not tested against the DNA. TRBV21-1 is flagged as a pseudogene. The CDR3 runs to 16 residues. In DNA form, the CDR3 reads TGTGCCAGCAGCAAGACTAGCGGGGGGGAACGAGATACGCAGTATTTT. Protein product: CASSKTSGGERDTQYF.